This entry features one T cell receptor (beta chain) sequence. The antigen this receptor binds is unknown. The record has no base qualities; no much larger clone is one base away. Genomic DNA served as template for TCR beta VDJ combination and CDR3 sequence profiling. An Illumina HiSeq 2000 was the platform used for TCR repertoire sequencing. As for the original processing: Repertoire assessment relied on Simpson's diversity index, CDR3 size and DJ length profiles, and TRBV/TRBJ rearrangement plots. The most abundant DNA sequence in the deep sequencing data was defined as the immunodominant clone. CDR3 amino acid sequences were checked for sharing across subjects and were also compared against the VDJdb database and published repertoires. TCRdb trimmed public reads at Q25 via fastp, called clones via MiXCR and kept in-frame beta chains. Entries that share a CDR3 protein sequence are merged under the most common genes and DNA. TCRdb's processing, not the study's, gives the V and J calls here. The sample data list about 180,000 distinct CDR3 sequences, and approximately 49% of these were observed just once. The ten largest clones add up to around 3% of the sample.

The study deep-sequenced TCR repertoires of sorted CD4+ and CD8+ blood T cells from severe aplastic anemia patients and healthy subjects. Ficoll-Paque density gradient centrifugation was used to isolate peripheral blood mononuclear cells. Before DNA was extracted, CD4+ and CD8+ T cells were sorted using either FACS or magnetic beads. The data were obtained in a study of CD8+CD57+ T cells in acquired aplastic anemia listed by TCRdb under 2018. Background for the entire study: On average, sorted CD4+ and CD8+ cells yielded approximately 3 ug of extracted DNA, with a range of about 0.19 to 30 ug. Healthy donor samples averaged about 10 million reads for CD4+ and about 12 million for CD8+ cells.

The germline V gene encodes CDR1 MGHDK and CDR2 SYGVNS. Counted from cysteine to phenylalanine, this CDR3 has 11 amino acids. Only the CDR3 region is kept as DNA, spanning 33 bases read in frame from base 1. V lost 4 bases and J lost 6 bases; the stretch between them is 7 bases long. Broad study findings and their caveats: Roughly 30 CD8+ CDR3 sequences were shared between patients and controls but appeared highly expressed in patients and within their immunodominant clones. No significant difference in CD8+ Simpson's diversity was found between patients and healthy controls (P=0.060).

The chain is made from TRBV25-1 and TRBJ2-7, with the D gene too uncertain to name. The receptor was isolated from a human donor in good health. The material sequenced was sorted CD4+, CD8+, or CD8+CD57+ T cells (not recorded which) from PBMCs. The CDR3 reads CASSGHFEQYF. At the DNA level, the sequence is TGTGCCAGCAGTGGCCACTTCGAGCAGTACTTC.